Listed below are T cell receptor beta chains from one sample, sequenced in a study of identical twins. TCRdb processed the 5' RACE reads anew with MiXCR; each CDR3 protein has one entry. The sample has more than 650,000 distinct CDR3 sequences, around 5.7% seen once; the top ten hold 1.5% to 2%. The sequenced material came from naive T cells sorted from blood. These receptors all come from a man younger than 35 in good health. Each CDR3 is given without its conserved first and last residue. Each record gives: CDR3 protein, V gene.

ASSVGTGAFTGELF TRBV11-2
AWSTGGDGNTIY TRBV30
ASSLAGQGVDEQF TRBV27
ASSFISDTQY TRBV11-2
ASSLRGEETQY TRBV5-5
ASSEVWDTQY TRBV10-2
SVQGEANYGYT TRBV29-1
ASSKSGSGQETQY TRBV3-1
ASSLFWTASSYNEQF TRBV11-2
ASSVGLAGNAGELF TRBV9
ATPGTGGYTEAF TRBV30
ATSRAGQGTGELF TRBV15
ASSQGGLRDTGELF TRBV4-1
ASSFGVKNTEVF TRBV5-1
ASSLALTSGKNIQY TRBV11-2
ASREDRGRFTEAF TRBV6-2/TRBV6-3
ASSLGMMAGNSDEQF TRBV5-1
SAGGQGATDTQY TRBV20-1
ASSLLSSNQPQH TRBV12-3/TRBV12-4
ASSLTPGAGEQY TRBV11-2
ASSLDASGKVAKNIQY TRBV5-6
ASSLSTGGPDTQY TRBV27
ASSSHYAYEQY TRBV12-3/TRBV12-4
ASSSSPSAWETQY TRBV7-2
ASRRPGTSGRVETQY TRBV6-1
ASSAGGPGQPQH TRBV12-3/TRBV12-4
ASSFRTGNNYGYT TRBV12-3/TRBV12-4
SASEGETAKNIQY TRBV20-1
AIIHEQY TRBV10-3
ASSYSVFGQGAAEAF TRBV6-5
ASSFPSGSGEQF TRBV11-2
ASSEAGYTGELF TRBV6-1
ASSPMGPGGIDEQF TRBV11-2
ASSPLGANQPQH TRBV6-1
ASSPRTGNNEQF TRBV3-1
ASSFAGGSIISYEQY TRBV28
ASSSVPGELF TRBV12-3/TRBV12-4
ASSLQRTTNEQF TRBV5-1
ASSAPLDTQY TRBV6-6
ASSRSLRDEQF TRBV14
ASSVELGGSTGELF TRBV9
ASSVDFRGEAF TRBV9
SAREASTYNEQF TRBV20-1
ASSLAPGEDGYT TRBV7-9
SASPRGVGTGELF TRBV20-1
ASGTGWGSPLH TRBV25-1
ASSPQLAGGHEQF TRBV3-1
ATGTLYEQY TRBV15
ATSSAGAPTEAF TRBV15
ASSQDRHLGEQY TRBV4-3
ASSRILAKSEQF TRBV12-3/TRBV12-4
ASSQDEAGASYEQY TRBV4-2
ASRPGRYSNQPQH TRBV19
ASSQDKYGGPSGNTIY TRBV4-1
ASRGDSTDTQY TRBV12-3/TRBV12-4